These 25 T cell receptor beta chains were all obtained from the same sample, sequenced in a study of shared clonotypes between healthy human individuals. Clones were sequenced by immunoSEQ multiplex PCR, and TCRdb holds only the in-frame ones, with some missing. The sample shows a few million clones, over 90% of them seen only once. The sequenced sample consisted of naive CD4+ T cells from PBMCs. Indicated subset: CD45RA+ positively selected. The receptors derive from a man aged 18 to 30 in good health. Some clones in this sample may be carry-over from other donors' samples.

The J gene is TRBJ2-3, the V gene TRBV6-4; possible D gene TRBD2, 8 bases. Trimming pared 2 bases from V and 4 bases from J, leaving 22 bases between. The length of the CDR3 is 18 residues. The V gene's germline CDR1 is MRHNA and CDR2 SNTAGT. The CDR3 spells CASSDPGGGAGDADTQYF. CDR3 DNA: TGTGCCAGCAGTGACCCGGGAGGGGGCGCAGGGGACGCAGATACGCAGTATTTT.

The chain uses TRBV6-5 and TRBJ1-1; D not resolved. This CDR3 is 14 amino acids long. Trimming left V 5 bases short and J 5 bases short, with 15 bases between. Per the germline V gene, CDR1 is MNHEY and CDR2 is SVGAGI. The CDR3 DNA reads as TGTGCCAGCAGTGTCCAAGGGTGGGATACTGAAGCTTTCTTT. It yields the protein CASSVQGWDTEAFF.

The V call is TRBV29-1, the J call TRBJ2-5, with TRBD2 identical over 10 bases. With V trimmed by 5 bases and J by 4 bases, 7 bases remained unmatched. Germline CDR1 SQVTM, CDR2 ANQGSEA. The CDR3 runs to 14 residues. CDR3 sequence reads: CSVCLAGVVETQYF. The CDR3 DNA reads as TGCAGCGTTTGCCTAGCGGGAGTGGTAGAGACCCAGTACTTC.

The chain has TRBV6-5 and TRBJ2-7; D gene ambiguous. Per germline, CDR1 MNHEY and CDR2 SVGAGI. The CDR3 covers 14 residues. V shed 2 bases and J shed 3 bases, with 11 bases lying between them. The CDR3 DNA is TGTGCCAGCAGTTACACGGTCCAGAGCTACGAGCAGTACTTC. This gives the protein CASSYTVQSYEQYF.

The chain has TRBV4-1 and TRBJ2-3, with D tentatively TRBD1 (5 bases). Trimming took 2 bases from V and 0 from J, leaving 9 bases between them. CDR3 length: 15 residues. From germline, CDR1 is MGHRA and CDR2 YSYEKL. The chain's CDR3 is CASSQIRTSTDTQYF. DNA of the CDR3: TGCGCCAGCAGCCAAATCCGGACAAGCACAGATACGCAGTATTTT.

Comment on this clone: The sample holds other DNA sequences that translate to the same CDR3. V usage is TRBV9 and J usage is TRBJ2-7; either TRBD1 or TRBD2 may supply D (6 bases each). The germline V gene has CDR1 SGDLS and CDR2 YYNGEE. Trimming took off 4 bases at V and 0 bases at J, with 11 bases between the two ends. The CDR3 has 14 amino acids. The CDR3 reads CASSPGGGSYEQYF. The CDR3 coding sequence is TGTGCCAGCAGCCCCGGAGGGGGCTCCTACGAGCAGTACTTC. Full variable domain (outside the CDR3, taken from reference TRBV9 and TRBJ2-7): DSGVTQTPKHLITATGQRVTLRCSPRSGDLSVYWYQQSLDQGLQFLIQYYNGEERAKGNILERFSAQQFPDLHSELNLSSLELGDSALYFCASSPGGGSYEQYFGPGTRLTVT.

V usage is TRBV19 and J usage is TRBJ1-4, with D perhaps TRBD1 (6 bases). Germline V CDR1 and CDR2: LNHDA, SQIVND (reference sequence). The CDR3 consists of 14 residues. Trimming removed 5 bases from V and 8 bases from J, with 15 bases in between. The CDR3 protein is CASSAKGGREKLFF. CDR3 sequence (DNA): TGTGCCAGTAGTGCCAAGGGGGGGAGAGAAAAACTGTTTTTT.

The V gene is TRBV5-1, the J gene TRBJ2-7; the D gene is possibly TRBD2 (6 bases). This CDR3 has 15 residues. Germline CDR1 and CDR2: SGHRS and YFSETQ. Trimming stripped 4 bases from V and 3 bases from J, with 17 bases between. In DNA form, the CDR3 reads TGCGCCAGCAGCCCAGAAGTGGCGGGAAACTACGAGCAGTACTTC. As protein: CASSPEVAGNYEQYF. Full variable domain (missing parts from reference TRBV5-1 and TRBJ2-7): KAGVTQTPRYLIKTRGQQVTLSCSPISGHRSVSWYQQTPGQGLQFLFEYFSETQRNKGNFPGRFSGRQFSNSRSEMNVSTLELGDSALYLCASSPEVAGNYEQYFGPGTRLTVT.

J is TRBJ2-1 and V is TRBV6-1; 13 nucleotides agree with TRBD2. Germline V gene data show CDR1 as MNHNS and CDR2 as SASEGT. V gave up 4 bases and J gave up 7 bases; unmatched junction bases: 4. This CDR3 region has 15 residues. CDR3 in DNA: TGTGCCAGCAGTGGCGGGACTAGCGGGACTAATGAGCAGTTCTTC. The encoded protein is CASSGGTSGTNEQFF.

V usage is TRBV7-2 and J usage is TRBJ2-5; D remains ambiguous. The CDR3 runs to 11 residues. V lost 6 bases and J 9 bases, leaving 11 bases between the germline ends. CDR1 is SGHTA, CDR2 FQGNSA, per germline. CDR3 sequence reads: CASRDYVAQYF. CDR3 DNA sequence: TGTGCCAGCAGAGATTATGTGGCCCAGTACTTC.

The genes are TRBV7-9 and TRBJ2-7, with TRBD1 identical over 8 bases. Germline assignment: CDR1 SEHNR and CDR2 FQNEAQ (reference sequence). The CDR3 runs to 15 residues. V was pared by 5 bases and J by 5 bases, with 11 bases of the junction left unmatched. In DNA form, the CDR3 reads TGTGCCAGCAGCCCAGGGGGCTCAATCGTCCACGAGCAGTACTTC. This encodes CASSPGGSIVHEQYF.

The chain combines TRBV9 with TRBJ2-3; a possible D gene is TRBD1 (5 bases). The CDR3 is 16 residues long. Germline-derived CDR1 and CDR2 are SGDLS and YYNGEE. The germline V and J ends were trimmed by 0 bases and 1 base, with 12 bases remaining between them. The CDR3 DNA is TGTGCCAGCAGCGTAGGGGGCCCGAGAGGCACAGATACGCAGTATTTT. This codes for CASSVGGPRGTDTQYF. Full variable domain (missing parts from reference TRBV9 and TRBJ2-3): DSGVTQTPKHLITATGQRVTLRCSPRSGDLSVYWYQQSLDQGLQFLIQYYNGEERAKGNILERFSAQQFPDLHSELNLSSLELGDSALYFCASSVGGPRGTDTQYFGPGTRLTVL.

V usage is TRBV2 and J usage is TRBJ2-1, with 10 bases matching TRBD2. Germline V CDR1 and CDR2: SNHLY, FYNNEI. The V and J ends lost 7 bases and 4 bases, in that order; junction bases with no gene match: 7. The CDR3 is 15 residues long. CDR3 bases: TGTGCCAGCAATTCTCGACTAGCGGGTTACAATGAGCAGTTCTTC. Translated: CASNSRLAGYNEQFF.

In this sample, this clone turned up a few times. The chain recombines TRBV5-6 with TRBJ2-7; 8 nucleotides agree with TRBD2. The CDR3 sequence is 15 residues long. Germline V gives CDR1 SGHDT, CDR2 YYEEEE. The junction had 14 bases not matched to a gene; V was cut back by 6 bases and J by 6 bases. The CDR3 reads CASTATGREVGEQYF. The CDR3 nucleotides read TGTGCCAGCACGGCGACGGGGCGGGAGGTGGGCGAGCAGTACTTC.

This clone was seen a single time. CDR3 DNA: TGTGCCAGCAGCGCTAGGTTCAGAGCGGGAGAGAGCACAGATACGCAGTATTTT. It yields the protein CASSARFRAGESTDTQYF. The rearrangement joins TRBV9 to TRBJ2-3; 8 nucleotides match TRBD2. This CDR3 is built from 18 residues. The germline V gene encodes CDR1 SGDLS and CDR2 YYNGEE. The V and J ends lost 3 bases and 0 bases, in that order; junction bases with no gene match: 12.

The chain carries TRBV11-2 and TRBJ2-5; 8 bases match TRBD1. The J segment lost 7 bases and the V segment lost 4 bases, leaving 5 bases of the junction unmatched. Germline CDR1 is SGHAT and CDR2 is FQNNGV. This CDR3 is 13 amino acids long. The CDR3 DNA reads as TGTGCCAGCAGCTATACAGGGGGAGGGACCCAGTACTTC. Translated, it gives CASSYTGGGTQYF.

The genes are TRBV7-3 and TRBJ2-1; D may be TRBD2 (6 bases). The ends were cut back, 5 bases at V and 8 bases at J, with 16 bases in the middle. The germline CDR1 and CDR2 sequences are SGHTA and FQGTGA. CDR3 length equals 14 residues. Written as DNA, the CDR3 is TGTGCCAGCAGCACCACGGGACTTGTGTATGAGCAGTTCTTC. Translated, it gives CASSTTGLVYEQFF.

The chain recombines TRBV28 with TRBJ2-3; a weak D match, TRBD2 (7 bases). Trimming removed 7 bases at V and 1 base at J, with 21 bases between. Germline V CDR1 and CDR2: MDHEN, SYDVKM. This CDR3 comprises 17 residues. This chain's CDR3 is CASTIIRGGSRTDTQYF. The CDR3 DNA reads as TGTGCCAGCACCATCATAAGGGGGGGGTCCCGCACAGATACGCAGTATTTT.

V usage is TRBV28 and J usage is TRBJ1-2, with TRBD1 matching over 12 bases. The CDR3 is 14 residues long. Unmatched junction bases numbered 4, after V lost 8 bases and J lost 3 bases. Germline CDR1 reads MDHEN; CDR2 reads SYDVKM. CDR3 sequence (DNA): TGTGCCAGCGCGGGGACAGGGGGCGACTATGGCTACACCTTC. Translating gives CASAGTGGDYGYTF.

The rearrangement joins TRBV19 to TRBJ2-1, with 9 nucleotides matching TRBD1. This CDR3 is 17 amino acids long. V was pared by 4 bases and J by 4 bases, with 11 bases of the junction left unmatched. Germline CDR1 LNHDA, CDR2 SQIVND (reference sequence). The CDR3 bases are TGTGCCAGTAGTACACCTTCTCCGGGACAGGGATACAATGAGCAGTTCTTC. Residues: CASSTPSPGQGYNEQFF.

As for this clone: This sample also contains other DNA sequences that code for the same CDR3. The chain uses TRBV28 and TRBJ1-2; D is unclear. V gave up 2 bases and J gave up 7 bases, with 8 bases separating them. The CDR3 is 12 residues long. Germline V gives CDR1 MDHEN, CDR2 SYDVKM. In DNA form, the CDR3 reads TGTGCCAGCAGTTTAATTGGTGGTGGCTACACCTTC. As protein: CASSLIGGGYTF.

As to this clone: Other DNA sequences in the sample encode the same CDR3. This chain uses TRBV2 with TRBJ1-5; no definite D call. The ends were cut back, 5 bases at V and 4 bases at J, with 6 bases in the middle. CDR3 length: 12 amino acids. Germline values: CDR1 SNHLY, CDR2 FYNNEI. The CDR3: CASSRSNQPQHF. CDR3 in DNA: TGTGCCAGCAGTAGGTCTAATCAGCCCCAGCATTTT.

The chain has TRBV15 and TRBJ2-7, with 11 bases aligning to TRBD2. The ends lost 0 bases at V and 3 bases at J; junction bases unmatched: 10. CDR3 length equals 18 residues. Germline CDR1 reads LNHNV; CDR2 reads YYDKDF (reference sequence). The CDR3 sequence is CATSRDGVAGGVNYEQYF. Here the CDR3 DNA reads TGTGCCACCAGCAGAGATGGGGTAGCGGGAGGGGTAAACTACGAGCAGTACTTC. Looking up the rest from reference TRBV15 and TRBJ2-7 gives the full variable domain: DAMVIQNPRYQVTQFGKPVTLSCSQTLNHNVMYWYQQKSSQAPKLLFHYYDKDFNNEADTPDNFQSRRPNTSFCFLDIRSPGLGDTAMYLCATSRDGVAGGVNYEQYFGPGTRLTVT.

Concerning this clone: Other nucleotide sequences from this sample produce the same CDR3. The V and J genes are TRBV6-1 and TRBJ2-7; D remains ambiguous. This CDR3 comprises 12 residues. The germline V gene encodes CDR1 MNHNS and CDR2 SASEGT. V was trimmed by 1 base and J by 2 bases, leaving 3 bases between them. The CDR3 loop reads CASSEVPYEQYF. The CDR3, as DNA: TGTGCCAGCAGTGAAGTTCCCTACGAGCAGTACTTC.

The V and J genes are TRBV28 and TRBJ2-3; TRBD2 is a possible D gene (6 bases). Germline V gives CDR1 MDHEN, CDR2 SYDVKM. V shed 10 bases and J shed 1 base, with 21 bases lying between them. The CDR3 is 16 residues long. The CDR3: CATSFGRWGGTDTQYF. CDR3 sequence (DNA): TGTGCCACCAGCTTTGGTCGATGGGGGGGCACAGATACGCAGTATTTT.